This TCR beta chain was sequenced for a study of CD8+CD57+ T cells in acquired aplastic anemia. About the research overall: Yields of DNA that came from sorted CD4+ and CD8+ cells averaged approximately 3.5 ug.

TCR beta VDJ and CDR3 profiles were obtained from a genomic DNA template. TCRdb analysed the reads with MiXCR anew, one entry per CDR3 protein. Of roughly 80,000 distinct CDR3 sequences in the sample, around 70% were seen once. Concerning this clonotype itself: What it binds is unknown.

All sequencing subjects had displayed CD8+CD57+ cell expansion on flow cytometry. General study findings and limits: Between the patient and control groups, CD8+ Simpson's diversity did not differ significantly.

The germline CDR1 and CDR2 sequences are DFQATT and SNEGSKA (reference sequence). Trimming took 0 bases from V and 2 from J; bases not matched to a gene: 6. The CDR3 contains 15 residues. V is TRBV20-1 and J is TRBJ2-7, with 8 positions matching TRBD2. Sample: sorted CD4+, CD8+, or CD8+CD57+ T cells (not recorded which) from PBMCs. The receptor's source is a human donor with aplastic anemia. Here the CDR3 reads CSARDERGKAYEQYF. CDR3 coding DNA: TGCAGTGCTAGAGATGAGCGGGGGAAGGCCTACGAGCAGTACTTC.